This T cell receptor beta chain originates from a study of shared clonotypes between healthy human individuals. Germline loops: CDR1 MGHDK, CDR2 SYGVNS. J lost 1 base, V lost 5 bases, and 6 bases had no gene match. CDR3 length: 15 amino acids. Here immunoSEQ multiplex PCR was the method, and the copy in TCRdb shows in-frame clones only, minus some. The sample contains over a million clones, approximately 78% of which appear only once. Sequences were obtained from memory CD4+ T cells from PBMCs. Subset indicated: CD45RA-negative fraction. This TCR came from a man between 18 and 29 years old in good health. Some clones in this sample may be carry-over from other donors' samples. The V call is TRBV25-1, the J call TRBJ2-5; 8 nucleotides align to TRBD2. The CDR3 loop is CASSSLAEIQETQYF. The CDR3 nucleotides are TGTGCCAGCAGTTCACTAGCGGAGATCCAAGAGACCCAGTACTTC.